The 26 T cell receptor beta chains below come from one sample, sequenced in a study of blood T cell repertoires in COVID-19. Here immunoSEQ multiplex PCR was the method, and the copy in TCRdb shows in-frame clones only, minus some. The sample yields 450,000 or so clones, around 89% seen once. The sample taken for sequencing was peripheral blood. The source is a middle-aged woman with COVID-19, enrolled during active disease.

This rearrangement joins TRBV18 to TRBJ1-1; 7 positions match TRBD1. The germline V gene encodes CDR1 KGHSH and CDR2 LQKENI. The CDR3 is 16 residues long. V lost 3 bases, J lost 2 bases, and 9 bases stayed unmatched. CDR3 sequence: CASSPMQGTVNTEAFF. The CDR3 DNA follows: TGTGCCAGCTCACCCATGCAGGGGACAGTAAACACTGAAGCTTTCTTT.

This chain connects TRBV19 to TRBJ1-2, with a possible D match to TRBD1 (5 bases). The germline V gene encodes CDR1 LNHDA and CDR2 SQIVND (reference sequence). This CDR3 region has 15 residues. With 4 bases removed from V and 8 bases from J, the gap between germline ends came to 20 bases. CDR3 amino acids: CASSRTGTALRGYTF. CDR3 sequence (DNA): TGTGCCAGTAGTAGGACCGGGACTGCCCTTAGAGGCTACACCTTC.

The rearrangement joins TRBV6-2 or TRBV6-3 to TRBJ2-2; possible D gene TRBD1, 6 bases. This CDR3 has 15 amino acids. The V gene's germline CDR1 is MNHEY and CDR2 SVGEGT. The V gene lost 2 bases and the J gene lost 8 bases, with 15 bases spanning the gap. In DNA, the CDR3 is TGTGCCAGCAGTTACGACAGGTTTAAAATGGGGGAGCTGTTTTTT. Protein: CASSYDRFKMGELFF.

The CDR3 loop is CASSLAAGNTEAFF. In DNA, the CDR3 is TGCGCCAGCAGCTTGGCAGCAGGGAACACTGAAGCTTTCTTT. This chain uses TRBV5-1 with TRBJ1-1, with unresolved D. The germline CDR1 and CDR2 sequences are SGHRS and YFSETQ. The CDR3 has 14 residues. The V gene lost 0 bases and the J gene lost 1 base, with 7 bases spanning the gap.

The rearrangement links TRBV21-1 to TRBJ1-3; the D call in the table, TRBD1, was not verified against the DNA. TRBV21-1 has pseudogene status. There are 16 residues in the CDR3. CDR3 DNA sequence: TGTGCCAGCAGCGAGCGGACAGGGGAATCTGGAAACACCATATATTTT. This encodes CASSERTGESGNTIYF.

As to this clone: Other nucleotide sequences from this sample produce the same CDR3. This rearrangement joins TRBV19 to TRBJ1-1; D is undetermined. V lost 3 bases, J lost 0 bases, and 5 bases lay in between. The germline CDR1 and CDR2 sequences are LNHDA and SQIVND (reference sequence). The CDR3 is 13 amino acids. The CDR3 loop is CASSISVNTEAFF. CDR3 coding DNA: TGTGCCAGTAGTATTTCGGTGAACACTGAAGCTTTCTTT.

The rearrangement links TRBV19 to TRBJ2-3, with 7 bases lining up with TRBD1. This CDR3 has 16 residues. V gave up 6 bases and J gave up 3 bases; unmatched junction bases: 12. CDR1 is LNHDA, CDR2 SQIVND, per germline (reference sequence). CDR3 protein: CASRRSTGAVTDTQYF. CDR3 DNA: TGTGCCAGTAGACGATCAACAGGGGCAGTGACAGATACGCAGTATTTT.

The V call is TRBV5-5, the J call TRBJ1-3; the match to TRBD1 covers 7 bases. The germline gives CDR1 SGHKS, CDR2 YYEKEE (reference sequence). V trimming: 4 bases; J trimming: 0 bases; junction bases outside the gene matches: 13. This CDR3 contains 18 residues. CDR3 in amino acids: CASSLTGSNPNSGNTIYF. The CDR3 DNA reads as TGTGCCAGCAGCCTGACAGGGTCAAATCCCAACTCTGGAAACACCATATATTTT.

The chain joins TRBV7-2 to TRBJ2-7; 13 bases fit TRBD2. The germline CDR1 and CDR2 sequences are SGHTA and FQGNSA. V shed 0 bases and J 2 bases; nucleotides not matched to a gene: 10. This CDR3 is 19 amino acids long. The CDR3 DNA follows: TGTGCCAGCAGCTTAGCAGCTTCGCGGACTAGCGGGAGAGCCTACGAGCAGTACTTC. Translated: CASSLAASRTSGRAYEQYF.

The rearrangement joins TRBV30 to TRBJ1-5; TRBD1 agrees at 9 bases. Trimming at V came to 0 bases and at J to 8 bases, leaving 8 bases not matched to a gene. The germline V gene encodes CDR1 GTSNPN and CDR2 SVGIG (reference sequence). This CDR3 contains 15 residues. CDR3 in DNA: TGTGCCTGGAGTGTTGGGACAGGGTATAGGGAGCCCCAGCATTTT. Encoded protein: CAWSVGTGYREPQHF. The full variable domain, rest sourced from reference TRBV30 and TRBJ1-5, is SQTIHQWPATLVQPVGSPLSLECTVEGTSNPNLYWYRQAAGRGLQLLFYSVGIGQISSEVPQNLSASRPQDRQFILSSKKLLLSDSGFYLCAWSVGTGYREPQHFGDGTRLSIL.

The genes are TRBV10-3 and TRBJ2-1; 9 positions match TRBD2. The ends lost 0 bases at V and 6 bases at J; junction bases unmatched: 6. There are 16 residues in the CDR3. Germline lookup yields CDR1 ENHRY and CDR2 SYGVKD. Written as DNA, the CDR3 is TGTGCCATCAGTGAGTCGGTAGGGACTAGCCCCAATGAGCAGTTCTTC. Its translation is CAISESVGTSPNEQFF.

The gene calls are TRBV18 and TRBJ1-6; 9 nucleotides agree with TRBD1. After removal of 1 base from V and 9 bases from J, the junction contained 7 bases not matched to a gene. This CDR3 is 16 amino acids long. Germline values: CDR1 KGHSH, CDR2 LQKENI. Here the CDR3 DNA reads TGTGCCAGCTCACCACAAGGGGACAGGGTTGTTTCACCCCTCCACTTT. The encoded protein is CASSPQGDRVVSPLHF.

The gene calls are TRBV11-2 and TRBJ2-7; a weak D match, TRBD1 (6 bases). There are 14 residues in the CDR3. The V gene lost 6 bases and the J gene lost 8 bases, with 20 bases spanning the gap. Germline values: CDR1 SGHAT, CDR2 FQNNGV. CDR3 DNA sequence: TGTGCCAGCAGAATGGACAGATACCTTTCGAAGCAGTACTTC. The encoded protein is CASRMDRYLSKQYF.

This chain joins TRBV5-1 and TRBJ2-5; no reliable D call. CDR1 SGHRS and CDR2 YFSETQ come from the germline V gene. Deletions cut 0 bases from V and 4 bases from J, with 10 bases between. The CDR3 loop spans 14 amino acids. The CDR3 nucleotides read TGCGCCAGCAGCTTGGCCTCGTACGGAGAGACCCAGTACTTC. Translation gives CASSLASYGETQYF.

The chain uses TRBV3-1 (or the pseudogene TRBV3-2) and TRBJ2-7, with TRBD2 matching 7 bases. Trimming removed 1 base from V and 0 bases from J; junction bases left unmatched: 3. This CDR3 region has 15 residues. The germline CDR1 and CDR2 sequences are LGHDT and YNNKEL (reference sequence). CDR3 DNA sequence: TGTGCCAGCAGCCAAGCCGGGGGGTTCTCCTACGAGCAGTACTTC. Residues: CASSQAGGFSYEQYF.

Of note for this clone: The sample carries other DNA sequences with the same CDR3. The chain combines TRBV12-3 or TRBV12-4 with TRBJ2-7; TRBD1 agrees at 10 bases. Trimming cost V 3 bases and J 4 bases; bases outside gene matches: 0. This CDR3 has 13 residues. CDR3 DNA sequence: TGTGCCAGCAGTTTGGGACAGGGGTACGAGCAGTACTTC. This translates into CASSLGQGYEQYF.

This clone was observed once. The chain joins TRBV27 to TRBJ2-1; D gene unclear. Germline CDR1 MNHEY, CDR2 SMNVEV (reference sequence). This CDR3 has 13 residues. Trimming removed 7 bases from V and 5 bases from J, with 12 bases in between. CDR3: CASTNKQNNEQFF. The CDR3 region has the DNA TGTGCCAGCACCAATAAACAGAACAATGAGCAGTTCTTC.

The V call is TRBV5-1, the J call TRBJ1-5; D is possibly TRBD1 (6 bases). The germline gives CDR1 SGHRS, CDR2 YFSETQ. V gave up 4 bases and J gave up 14 bases, with 19 bases separating them. The CDR3 has 13 residues. CDR3: CASSTNSQDRKHF. The CDR3 region has the DNA TGCGCCAGCAGCACCAACAGCCAGGACAGAAAGCATTTT.

In its sample, this clone was seen once. The CDR3 bases are TGCAGCGTTGGCCAAGGCAGCGTTGCTTACACTGAAGCTTTCTTT. The encoded protein is CSVGQGSVAYTEAFF. The J gene is TRBJ1-1, the V gene TRBV29-1; no definite D call. The CDR3 is made up of 15 amino acids. Germline lookup yields CDR1 SQVTM and CDR2 ANQGSEA. Trimming cost V 4 bases and J 3 bases, with 18 bases left between them.

The V call is TRBV11-3, the J call TRBJ2-3; TRBD2 aligns across 7 bases. Trimming removed 5 bases from V and 4 bases from J; junction bases left unmatched: 15. There are 17 residues in the CDR3. Germline CDR1 is SGHNT and CDR2 is YENEEA. This CDR3 is CASSPRREGAVSDTQYF. In nucleotides, the CDR3 is TGTGCCAGCAGCCCCCGCAGGGAGGGAGCCGTTTCAGATACGCAGTATTTT.

Details on this clone: The same CDR3 arises from other DNA sequences in this sample as well. The chain is built from TRBV19 and TRBJ2-1; perhaps TRBD1 as D (5 bases). CDR1 is LNHDA, CDR2 SQIVND, per germline (reference sequence). The V and J ends lost 1 base and 0 bases respectively, with 7 bases between them. This CDR3 comprises 15 residues. The CDR3 DNA reads as TGTGCCAGTAGTATAGGACAGTCCTCCTACAATGAGCAGTTCTTC. Translation gives CASSIGQSSYNEQFF.

The rearrangement uses TRBV18 and TRBJ1-2; D not certain. The germline V and J ends were trimmed by 1 base and 1 base, with 10 bases remaining between them. Germline V CDR1 and CDR2: KGHSH, LQKENI. The CDR3 is 15 amino acids. This CDR3 is CASSPQTAINYGYTF. The CDR3 DNA follows: TGTGCCAGCTCACCACAAACAGCAATTAACTATGGCTACACCTTC.

This clone has ten or more counts. CDR3: CASSPGLVFSYEQYF. CDR3 nucleotide sequence: TGTGCCAGCAGTCCGGGACTCGTCTTCTCCTACGAGCAGTACTTC. The chain carries TRBV6-2 or TRBV6-3 and TRBJ2-7, with TRBD2 as a possible D gene (6 bases). The CDR3 is made up of 15 amino acids. Germline assignment: CDR1 MNHEY and CDR2 SVGEGT. Trimming pared 5 bases from V and 0 bases from J, leaving 14 bases between.

This chain links TRBV12-3 or TRBV12-4 with TRBJ1-5; 10 bases line up with TRBD1. The CDR3 runs to 13 residues. With 5 bases clipped from V and 9 bases from J, the junction kept 4 bases outside the gene matches. The CDR3, as DNA: TGTGCCAGCAGTGGACAGGGGGGTAGGCCCCAGCATTTT. Translating it yields CASSGQGGRPQHF.

This clone was detected only once. J is TRBJ2-2 and V is TRBV28, with D possibly matching TRBD1 (6 bases). Germline V gene sequence: CDR1 MDHEN, CDR2 SYDVKM. The CDR3 is 14 residues long. Trimming removed 5 bases from V and 1 base from J, with 8 bases in between. CDR3 sequence (DNA): TGTGCCAGCAGTACAGGGTGGAACACCGGGGAGCTGTTTTTT. It yields the protein CASSTGWNTGELFF.

The rearrangement links TRBV14 to TRBJ2-3; TRBD2 is a possible D gene (6 bases). The CDR3 is 13 amino acids. Per germline, CDR1 SGHDN and CDR2 FVKESK. The V end was cut by 6 bases, the J end by 4 bases, with 11 bases between. CDR3 sequence reads: CASSFRGSDTQYF. CDR3 coding DNA: TGTGCCAGCAGTTTTCGGGGGTCAGATACGCAGTATTTT.